This is a list of T cell receptor beta chains from one sample in a study of cytotoxic CD8 clonotypes in ibrutinib-treated CLL. The repertoire was sequenced with immunoSEQ multiplex PCR; TCRdb's copy has only in-frame clones and lacks some. The sample has around 330,000 clones, roughly two thirds seen once; the top ten hold roughly 6.8%. The sequences come from PBMCs, collected after 36 months of ibrutinib treatment. These receptors all come from a human donor with chronic lymphocytic leukemia. Each CDR3 is given with its conserved first and last residue. A D gene is named only where the DNA matches it firmly. Where a row states a size, it is once, few, many or the class of an expanded clone; other rows omit it.

d_call | j_call | v_call | cdr3_length | clone_size | cdr3_aa | cdr3_nt
. | TRBJ2-2 | TRBV12-5 | 14 | . | CASGPSGMGGELFF | TGTGCTAGTGGTCCCTCGGGCATGGGCGGGGAGCTGTTTTTT
. | TRBJ1-3 | TRBV30 | 12 | once | CAWSVSGNTIYF | TGTGCCTGGAGTGTTTCTGGAAACACCATATATTTT
TRBD2 | TRBJ2-3 | TRBV7-2 | 16 | . | CASSLAPAGGTDTQYF | TGTGCCAGCAGCTTAGCGCCCGCGGGAGGCACAGATACGCAGTATTTT
. | TRBJ2-3 | TRBV11-2 | 14 | once | CASSYPTNTDTQYF | TGTGCCAGCAGCTACCCGACCAACACAGATACGCAGTATTTT
TRBD1 | TRBJ1-2 | TRBV27 | 16 | . | CASSLKTGVATYGYTF | TGTGCCAGCAGCCTAAAAACAGGGGTCGCCACCTATGGCTACACCTTC
. | TRBJ2-5 | TRBV13 | 13 | once | CASSLRRMETQYF | TGTGCCAGCAGCTTAAGGCGGATGGAGACCCAGTACTTC
TRBD2 | TRBJ2-7 | TRBV5-6 | 15 | few | CASSPPGLASYEQYF | TGTGCCAGCAGCCCCCCGGGACTAGCATCCTACGAGCAGTACTTC
. | TRBJ2-7 | TRBV5-3 | 16 | . | CARSLAPGASPHEQYF | TGTGCCAGAAGCTTGGCCCCAGGGGCTTCTCCTCACGAGCAGTACTTC
TRBD1 | TRBJ2-3 | TRBV29-1 | 15 | . | CSVEDRVNPTDTQYF | TGCAGCGTTGAGGACAGGGTAAACCCCACAGATACGCAGTATTTT
TRBD1 | TRBJ2-7 | TRBV5-1 | 14 | . | CASSPWTGGGEQYF | TGCGCCAGCAGCCCCTGGACAGGGGGCGGGGAGCAGTACTTC
. | TRBJ2-3 | TRBV10-3 | 12 | . | CAISDEGYTQYF | TGTGCCATCTCCGATGAGGGGTATACGCAGTATTTT
. | TRBJ2-5 | TRBV10-2 | 14 | . | CASSRRGRQETQYF | TGCGCCAGCAGTCGGCGGGGCCGCCAAGAGACCCAGTACTTC
. | TRBJ2-7 | TRBV10-1 | 13 | few | CASSDGGAYEQYF | TGCGCCAGCAGTGATGGGGGGGCTTACGAGCAGTACTTC
TRBD2 | TRBJ2-4 | TRBV7-2 | 16 | . | CASSPLRGVAKNIQYF | TGTGCCAGCAGCCCCCTTCGGGGGGTAGCCAAAAACATTCAGTACTTC
. | TRBJ2-3 | TRBV11-1 | 17 | . | CASSHPRVEGATDTQYF | TGTGCCAGCAGCCACCCTCGGGTGGAGGGGGCCACAGATACGCAGTATTTT
. | TRBJ2-3 | TRBV2 | 15 | . | CASSEGSSSTDTQYF | TGTGCCAGCAGTGAAGGGAGTTCTAGCACAGATACGCAGTATTTT
TRBD1 | TRBJ2-3 | TRBV4-1 | 16 | . | CASSQSRQGFADTQYF | TGCGCCAGCAGCCAAAGCCGACAGGGTTTCGCAGATACGCAGTATTTT
. | TRBJ1-2 | TRBV11-3 | 14 | . | CASSLVGSSYGYTF | TGTGCCAGCAGCTTAGTGGGCAGCTCTTATGGCTACACCTTC
. | TRBJ2-7 | TRBV7-9 | 12 | . | CASSATGREQCF | TGTGCCAGCAGCGCCACGGGGCGCGAGCAGTGCTTC
. | TRBJ2-2 | TRBV5-4 | 16 | . | CASSFLQGGGTGELFF | TGTGCCAGCAGCTTTCTCCAGGGAGGGGGAACCGGGGAGCTGTTTTTT
. | TRBJ2-1 | TRBV18 | 13 | . | CASSRPHGDEQFF | TGTGCCAGCTCACGACCGCACGGGGATGAGCAGTTCTTC
TRBD1 | TRBJ1-1 | TRBV10-2 | 15 | . | CASSEWTGGDTEAFF | TGCGCCAGCAGTGAGTGGACAGGGGGGGACACTGAAGCTTTCTTT
. | TRBJ2-5 | TRBV7-2 | 15 | . | CASRAPGKGGETQYF | TGTGCCAGCAGGGCTCCCGGGAAAGGGGGGGAGACCCAGTACTTC